One and the same sample provided the 25 T cell receptor beta chains below, sequenced in a study of blood T cells in healthy people across ages. The second PCR ran about 7 to 12 cycles with a sample-barcoded 5' primer and J-beta primers. MiXCR, run by TCRdb on the 5' RACE reads, gives a single entry per CDR3 protein. The sample has 1.5 million to 2 million distinct CDR3 sequences, roughly 52% seen once. Sequencing was done on a sample of blood. All receptors come from a woman aged 40 to 50 in good health.

The rearrangement uses TRBV4-3 and TRBJ1-2; TRBD1 matches at 10 bases. Looked up from germline, CDR1 is LGHNA and CDR2 is YSLEER. The CDR3 has 13 amino acids. V shed 6 bases, J shed 8 bases, and the junction held 6 bases outside the gene matches. The CDR3 nucleotides read TGCGCCAGCAGAGGACAGGGGGGTAGAGGCTACACCTTC. Amino acid sequence: CASRGQGGRGYTF.

In DNA, the CDR3 is TGTGCCAGCAGCCAAGTAACACTAGCGGGGGATATTCAGTACTTC. Residues: CASSQVTLAGDIQYF. J is TRBJ2-4 and V is TRBV3-1, with 11 positions matching TRBD2. This CDR3 spans 15 amino acids. In germline, CDR1 is LGHDT, CDR2 YNNKEL (reference sequence). J gave up 10 bases and V 1 base, and 6 bases lay outside the gene matches.

CDR3 sequence (DNA): TGTGCCACCAGCGATACTAGCGGGGGTTACAATGAGCAGTTCTTC. Residues: CATSDTSGGYNEQFF. The genes are TRBV15 and TRBJ2-1, with 11 bases identical to TRBD2. With V trimmed by 5 bases and J by 4 bases, 4 bases remained unmatched. CDR3 length equals 15 residues. CDR1 LNHNV and CDR2 YYDKDF come from the germline V gene (reference sequence).

The chain employs TRBV12-2 and TRBJ2-7; the listed D gene, TRBD2, was not tested against the DNA. TRBV12-2 is described as a pseudogene. This CDR3 comprises 15 residues. CDR3 coding DNA: TGTGCAAGTCGCTTAGGCGGACTAGCAGCCTACGAGCAGTACTTC. It specifies CASRLGGLAAYEQYF.

At least ten counts were recorded for this clonotype. This sequence joins TRBV27 and TRBJ2-5, with no clear D. Germline CDR1 reads MNHEY; CDR2 reads SMNVEV (reference sequence). Trimming took 5 bases from V and 0 from J, leaving 7 bases between them. The CDR3 spans 13 residues. The CDR3 DNA reads TGTGCCAGCAGTCCAAAGTACCAAGAGACCCAGTACTTC. Translating gives CASSPKYQETQYF.

V gene TRBV13 combines with J gene TRBJ2-1; 7 bases are shared with TRBD2. Looked up from germline, CDR1 is PRHDT and CDR2 is FYEKMQ (reference sequence). V gave up 3 bases and J gave up 0 bases; unmatched junction bases: 2. The CDR3 sequence is 15 residues long. The CDR3 loop reads CASSFGGNSYNEQFF. CDR3 nucleotide sequence: TGTGCCAGCAGCTTCGGGGGGAACTCCTACAATGAGCAGTTCTTC.

The genes are TRBV2 and TRBJ1-2; D might be TRBD1 (6 bases). Trimming took 2 bases from V and 7 from J, leaving 11 bases between them. The CDR3 runs to 13 residues. CDR1 SNHLY and CDR2 FYNNEI come from the germline V gene. CDR3 loop: CASSETSQGGYTF. CDR3 coding DNA: TGTGCCAGCAGTGAAACGTCACAGGGTGGCTACACCTTC.

This clonotype was counted a few times. The chain carries TRBV28 and TRBJ1-5; tentatively, D is TRBD1 (6 bases). Germline V CDR1 and CDR2: MDHEN, SYDVKM. The CDR3 covers 14 residues. V was clipped by 4 bases and J by 3 bases, with 10 bases between them. The CDR3 loop reads CASSSTGANQPQHF. In DNA, the CDR3 is TGTGCCAGCAGTTCGACAGGCGCCAATCAGCCCCAGCATTTT.

This clonotype has just a few counts. The gene calls are TRBV7-9 and TRBJ2-6, with D perhaps given as TRBD1 or TRBD2 (6 bases each). Germline lookup yields CDR1 SEHNR and CDR2 FQNEAQ (reference sequence). This CDR3 has 16 residues. V was clipped by 3 bases and J by 2 bases, with 11 bases between them. DNA of the CDR3: TGTGCCAGCAGCTTGCCAAGGGGGGCTGGGGCCAACGTCCTGACTTTC. This translates into CASSLPRGAGANVLTF.

In its sample, this clonotype was seen a few times. V is TRBV18 and J is TRBJ2-5, with D uncertain. Germline CDR1 is KGHSH and CDR2 is LQKENI. The CDR3 sequence is 14 residues long. Trimming left V 1 base short and J 2 bases short, with 8 bases between. CDR3 nucleotide sequence: TGTGCCAGCTCACCACAGACCTTTCAAGAGACCCAGTACTTC. Protein: CASSPQTFQETQYF. The entire variable domain, with the rest obtained from reference TRBV18 and TRBJ2-5, is as follows: NAGVMQNPRHLVRRRGQEARLRCSPMKGHSHVYWYRQLPEEGLKFMVYLQKENIIDESGMPKERFSAEFPKEGPSILRIQQVVRGDSAAYFCASSPQTFQETQYFGPGTRLLVL.

This clonotype was observed a few times. The rearrangement links TRBV7-6 to TRBJ2-1, with TRBD1 matching 7 bases. There are 13 residues in the CDR3. Germline V gives CDR1 SGHVS, CDR2 FNYEAQ. V was clipped by 4 bases and J by 6 bases; unmatched bases: 3. The DNA of the CDR3 is TGTGCCAGCAGCTCGGGACAGCTCAATGAGCAGTTCTTC. It specifies CASSSGQLNEQFF.

The chain recombines TRBV19 with TRBJ2-7; no reliable D call. The DNA end lines up better with TRBJ2-5; the J call may be wrong. The CDR3 length is 14 residues. The V gene's germline CDR1 is LNHDA and CDR2 SQIVND (reference sequence). The chain's CDR3 is CASSIDHGRQTQYF. CDR3 nucleotides: TGTGCCAGTAGTATAGATCATGGACGGCAGACCCAGTACTTC.

This rearrangement joins TRBV12-5 to TRBJ1-1; TRBD1 aligns across 7 bases. The CDR3 is 14 residues long. From germline, CDR1 is LGHNT and CDR2 FRNRAP. The V and J ends lost 4 bases and 2 bases, in that order; junction bases with no gene match: 4. This CDR3 reads CASGSRGFNTEAFF. The CDR3 bases are TGTGCTAGTGGTTCCAGGGGGTTCAACACTGAAGCTTTCTTT.

In its sample, this clonotype was seen once. The chain joins TRBV24-1 to TRBJ1-5; D possibly corresponds to TRBD1 (5 bases). Trimming pared 5 bases from V and 3 bases from J, leaving 10 bases between. This CDR3 is built from 14 residues. Germline V gene sequence: CDR1 KGHDR, CDR2 SFDVKD. The DNA of the CDR3 is TGTGCCACCAGTGGATCGGGGGACAATCAGCCCCAGCATTTT. Residues: CATSGSGDNQPQHF.

The chain carries TRBV28 and TRBJ2-1; 13 bases are a match to TRBD2. The CDR3 consists of 14 residues. Trimming at V came to 7 bases and at J to 8 bases, leaving 5 bases not matched to a gene. CDR1 is MDHEN and CDR2 is SYDVKM in the germline V gene. The CDR3 protein is CASIKTSGGDEQFF. DNA for the CDR3: TGTGCCAGCATCAAAACTAGCGGGGGGGATGAGCAGTTCTTC.

This clonotype was seen ten or more times. The J gene is TRBJ2-5, the V gene TRBV7-2, with D hard to call. V lost 1 base and J lost 0, with 9 bases in between. Germline CDR1 and CDR2: SGHTA and FQGNSA. The CDR3 runs 15 residues. CDR3 protein: CASSLVGRDQETQYF. The DNA of the CDR3 is TGTGCCAGCAGCTTAGTAGGCCGGGACCAAGAGACCCAGTACTTC.

The chain employs TRBV6-2 or TRBV6-3 and TRBJ2-7, with TRBD1 matching 7 bases. The CDR3 length is 15 residues. V dropped 2 bases and J dropped 0; count of bases not matched to a gene: 4. Germline V gene lookup returns CDR1 MNHEY and CDR2 SVGEGT. The CDR3 loop is CASSYRGGGSYEQYF. The CDR3, as DNA: TGTGCCAGCAGTTACAGAGGGGGCGGCTCCTACGAGCAGTACTTC.

This clonotype was observed a few times. The chain uses TRBV6-5 and TRBJ2-3; D could derive from TRBD1 or TRBD2 (5 bases each). Germline values: CDR1 MNHEY, CDR2 SVGAGI. With 4 bases removed from V and 3 bases from J, the gap between germline ends came to 14 bases. The CDR3 runs to 15 residues. The CDR3 sequence: CASSLLGTTTDTQYF. CDR3 sequence (DNA): TGTGCCAGCAGTTTACTAGGGACCACAACAGATACGCAGTATTTT.

The chain is built from TRBV6-5 and TRBJ1-2, with D possibly being TRBD1 (5 bases). Germline CDR1 reads MNHEY; CDR2 reads SVGAGI. The V and J ends lost 2 bases and 3 bases respectively, with 10 bases between them. The CDR3 spans 14 residues. The CDR3: CASSYGQGHYGYTF. The CDR3 bases are TGTGCCAGCAGTTACGGGCAGGGACACTATGGCTACACCTTC.

CDR3 loop: CASSGTATTNEKLFF. The CDR3 DNA reads as TGTGCCAGCAGCGGGACAGCTACAACTAATGAAAAACTGTTTTTT. The J gene is TRBJ1-4, the V gene TRBV9; perhaps TRBD1 as D (6 bases). CDR3 length: 15 residues. In germline, CDR1 is SGDLS, CDR2 YYNGEE. Trimming shortened V by 3 bases and J by 0 bases, and 9 bases separated the two germline ends.

The chain combines TRBV9 with TRBJ1-4, with D perhaps TRBD1 (6 bases). CDR1 and CDR2 from the germline V gene are SGDLS and YYNGEE. The CDR3 extends over 13 amino acids. The V end was cut by 4 bases, the J end by 8 bases, with 12 bases between. CDR3 residues: CASSRADREKLFF. The CDR3 nucleotides are TGTGCCAGCAGCAGAGCTGACAGGGAAAAACTGTTTTTT. The full variable domain, in which reference TRBV9 and TRBJ1-4 provide the parts outside the CDR3, is DSGVTQTPKHLITATGQRVTLRCSPRSGDLSVYWYQQSLDQGLQFLIQYYNGEERAKGNILERFSAQQFPDLHSELNLSSLELGDSALYFCASSRADREKLFFGSGTQLSVL.

This clonotype was observed at least ten times. The chain combines TRBV29-1 with TRBJ2-7, with TRBD2 identical over 8 bases. CDR1 and CDR2 from the germline V gene are SQVTM and ANQGSEA. The junction had 10 bases not matched to a gene; V was cut back by 4 bases and J by 5 bases. CDR3 length: 14 amino acids. The CDR3 nucleotides are TGCAGCGTTGCGGGGGGGTACTCTGGCAACGAGCAGTACTTC. Translation: CSVAGGYSGNEQYF.

This clonotype was seen a few times. The rearrangement uses TRBV6-1 and TRBJ1-5; 7 nucleotides match TRBD1. V lost 8 bases and J lost 7; bases outside the gene matches: 8. In germline, CDR1 is MNHNS, CDR2 SASEGT. The CDR3 spans 13 residues. CDR3 amino acids: CASGLDRVQPQHF. Here the CDR3 DNA reads TGTGCCAGCGGGCTTGACAGGGTACAGCCCCAGCATTTT.

V usage is TRBV3-1 and J usage is TRBJ1-1, with unresolved D. The germline CDR1 and CDR2 sequences are LGHDT and YNNKEL (reference sequence). There are 11 residues in the CDR3. V dropped 5 bases and J dropped 10 bases, with 11 bases sitting between them. Written as DNA, the CDR3 is TGTGCCAGCAGCTTAGGACCGGGAGCTTTCTTT. Amino acid sequence: CASSLGPGAFF.

This chain uses TRBV12-3 or TRBV12-4 with TRBJ2-6; possibly TRBD1 for D (6 bases). Trimming removed 7 bases from V and 0 bases from J, with 16 bases in between. CDR3 length: 17 residues. The chain's CDR3 is CASTQGTLSSGANVLTF. Here the CDR3 DNA reads TGTGCCAGCACCCAAGGGACACTTAGCTCTGGGGCCAACGTCCTGACTTTC.